The 21 T cell receptor beta chains reported below all come from one sample, sequenced in a study of T cells in women clearing cervical HPV infection (dated by TCRdb to about 2018). The library was built by means of the immunoSEQ multiplex PCR assay. Held by TCRdb, this immuneACCESS table contains in-frame sequences only and omits some clones. Under half of the omission traces to an unresolved V gene where checked; the cause of the rest is unknown. This sample's table has entries for approximately 15,000 clones. The ten biggest clones cover about a fifth of the sample. The sample was blood buffy coat. These receptors all come from a woman aged 18 to 75 with a cervical HPV16 infection that either progressed to CIN3+ or cleared (not recorded which).

Here the CDR3 reads CASSPRQGEAGELFF. The sequenced part of the CDR3 DNA is TGTGCCAGCTCACCTCGACAGGGGGAGGCCGGGGAG. The rearrangement joins TRBV18 to TRBJ2-2; 9 bases are a match to TRBD1. Read sequence stops 3 residues before the CDR3 end, and the germline J gene provides the missing end. CDR1 is KGHSH, CDR2 LQKENI, per germline. CDR3 length equals 15 residues. V lost 3 bases to trimming and J lost 6 bases; unmatched junction nucleotides: 5.

A word on this clone: The DNA ends 3 residues before the CDR3 does, and the rest of the CDR3 is filled in from the germline J gene. The chain recombines TRBV7-6 with TRBJ2-2, with a tentative D call TRBD2 (6 bases). From germline, CDR1 is SGHVS and CDR2 FNYEAQ. The CDR3 loop spans 14 amino acids. Incomplete CDR3 DNA: TGTGCCAGCAGCTCGGTCGGGGGTGATGAAAAG. Translation gives CASSSVGGDEK. The complete CDR3 protein is CASSSVGGDEKLFF. Full variable domain (outside the CDR3, taken from reference TRBV7-6 and TRBJ2-2): GAGVSQSPRYKVTKRGQDVALRCDPISGHVSLYWYRQALGQGPEFLTYFNYEAQQDKSGLPNDRFSAERPEGSISTLTIQRTEQRDSAMYRCASSSVGGDEKLFFGEGSRLTVL.

Turning to this clone: One end of the junction fails to match germline, which may point to a read error. The CDR3 is cut off 3 residues early in the read; its end comes from the germline J gene. V is TRBV4-2 and J is TRBJ2-3; 7 bases match TRBD2. The CDR3 consists of 17 residues. Germline CDR1 is LGHNA and CDR2 is YNFKEQ. The CDR3 DNA, read in part, is TGTGCCCGCAGCCAAGATCCGCGGGGGACGCACAGTGGTACG. It specifies CARSQDPRGTHSGT. The CDR3 in its entirety is CARSQDPRGTHSGTQYF.

About this clone: Germline and junction disagree at one end, which may indicate a read error. The read stops 3 residues short of the end of the CDR3; the missing end is completed from the germline J gene. The sample holds other DNA sequences that translate to the same CDR3. J is TRBJ1-3 and V is TRBV5-1; D is possibly TRBD1 (5 bases). The CDR3 runs to 14 residues. Germline V gives CDR1 SGHRS, CDR2 YFSETQ. The sequenced part of the CDR3 DNA is TGCGCCAGCAGCCTATCAGGGTTTGGAAACACT. Residues: CASSLSGFGNT. The CDR3 in its entirety is CASSLSGFGNTIYF.

In regard to this clone: Read data end 3 residues before the CDR3 end; the end is taken from the germline J gene. The J gene is TRBJ2-2, the V gene TRBV9; 8 bases map to TRBD2. Germline values: CDR1 SGDLS, CDR2 YYNGEE. The CDR3 loop spans 15 amino acids. J gave up 6 bases and V 0 bases, and 4 bases lay outside the gene matches. This CDR3 is CASSVDGGAPGELFF. The CDR3 bases that were read are TGTGCCAGCAGCGTAGACGGGGGGGCCCCCGGGGAG.

Comments on this clone: The read finishes 3 residues shy of the CDR3 end, and the germline J gene is used to complete it. The rearrangement uses TRBV7-9 and TRBJ1-2; 12 bases match TRBD1. In germline, CDR1 is SEHNR, CDR2 FQNEAQ (reference sequence). The CDR3 runs to 15 residues. The sequenced part of the CDR3 DNA is TGTGCCAGCAGCTTAATCGGGACAGGGGGCCACGAC. It encodes CASSLIGTGGHD. The CDR3 reads in full as CASSLIGTGGHDYTF.

A remark on this clone: The observed sequence ends 3 residues before the CDR3 terminus, with the missing tail filled in from the germline J gene. The V call is TRBV4-1, the J call TRBJ2-7, with D possibly being TRBD2 (6 bases). V lost 3 bases and J lost 0, with 12 bases in between. The CDR3 is made up of 15 amino acids. The germline V gene has CDR1 MGHRA and CDR2 YSYEKL. CDR3 DNA (partial): TGCGCCAGCAGCCAGGGGGACTCGAGCTCCTACGAG. Translation: CASSQGDSSSYE. The complete CDR3 reads CASSQGDSSSYEQYF.

A word on this clone: Read coverage stops 3 residues before the CDR3 terminus; the germline J gene supplies the remainder. The chain uses TRBV4-1 and TRBJ2-5; D is possibly TRBD1 (5 bases). From germline, CDR1 is MGHRA and CDR2 YSYEKL. V was clipped by 1 base and J by 4 bases, with 16 bases between them. This CDR3 has 16 amino acids. Incomplete CDR3 DNA: TGCGCCAGCAGCCAAGGAGGTTCAGCAAGGGGAGAGACC. It is translated as CASSQGGSARGET. The entire CDR3 reads CASSQGGSARGETQYF.

Points on this clone: The read ends 3 residues before the CDR3 terminus; that terminus is restored from the germline J gene. This sequence joins TRBV29-1 and TRBJ2-3; TRBD2 agrees at 12 bases. CDR3 length: 15 amino acids. V shed 7 bases, J shed 0 bases, and the junction held 5 bases outside the gene matches. Germline values: CDR1 SQVTM, CDR2 ANQGSEA. This CDR3 is CSAPLAGGSTDTQYF. Partial CDR3 DNA: TGCAGCGCCCCACTAGCGGGGGGAAGCACAGATACG.

As concerns this clone: Coverage ceases 3 residues before the CDR3 finishes, and the germline J gene fills in the end. The rearrangement uses TRBV20-1 and TRBJ2-3, with 10 bases that match TRBD1. The J segment lost 3 bases and the V segment lost 4 bases, leaving 4 bases of the junction unmatched. The CDR3 is made up of 14 amino acids. Germline loops: CDR1 DFQATT, CDR2 SNEGSKA (reference sequence). CDR3 loop: CSATGQGRTDTQYF. The CDR3 bases that were read are TGCAGTGCTACGGGACAGGGGAGAACAGATACG.

Concerning this clone: Read sequence stops 3 residues before the CDR3 end, and the germline J gene provides the missing end. V and J are TRBV6-1 and TRBJ2-1, with TRBD2 matching 9 bases. Germline CDR1 and CDR2: MNHNS and SASEGT. J lost 7 bases, V lost 4 bases, and 8 bases had no gene match. The CDR3 consists of 15 residues. CDR3 sequence reads: CASSVAGGTVNEQFF. Incomplete CDR3 DNA: TGTGCCAGCAGTGTGGCGGGGGGGACCGTTAATGAG.

For this clone: The read stops 3 residues short of the end of the CDR3; the missing end is completed from the germline J gene. The chain is built from TRBV20-1 and TRBJ2-3, with D perhaps matching TRBD2 (6 bases). CDR1 DFQATT and CDR2 SNEGSKA come from the germline V gene (reference sequence). The V and J ends lost 6 bases and 4 bases respectively, with 26 bases between them. This CDR3 comprises 17 residues. The CDR3 DNA, read in part, is TGCAGTGCCATCGATAGCGGCCAGGGTCTCTCCGCAGATACG. Protein product: CSAIDSGQGLSADT. The whole CDR3 is CSAIDSGQGLSADTQYF.

Concerning this clone itself: The read stops 3 residues short of the end of the CDR3; the missing end is completed from the germline J gene. V and J are TRBV20-1 and TRBJ2-7; D might be TRBD1 (5 bases). Germline V lookup: CDR1 DFQATT, CDR2 SNEGSKA (reference sequence). The CDR3 has 16 residues. Trimming removed 1 base at V and 2 bases at J, with 18 bases between. CDR3 bases read: TGCAGTGCTAGAGCAACAGGATTTCCCTCGACCTACGAG. Its protein is CSARATGFPSTYE. The CDR3 in its entirety is CSARATGFPSTYEQYF.

Note on this clone: Sequencing ends 3 residues short of the CDR3 end; the germline J gene provides the rest. V and J are TRBV18 and TRBJ2-7, with D maybe TRBD2 (6 bases). Between the trimmed V and J ends, which lost 3 bases and 1 base, there was a span of 19 bases. Germline V gene lookup returns CDR1 KGHSH and CDR2 LQKENI. CDR3 length equals 17 residues. CDR3 bases read: TGTGCCAGCTCACCGGGCAGGAGGGCCCAATCATCCTACGAG. It yields the protein CASSPGRRAQSSYE. The entire CDR3 sequence reads CASSPGRRAQSSYEQYF.

A word on this clone: Coverage ceases 3 residues before the CDR3 finishes, and the germline J gene fills in the end. The chain uses TRBV2 and TRBJ1-1; 9 bases are a match to TRBD1. Germline-derived CDR1 and CDR2 are SNHLY and FYNNEI. V was pared by 6 bases and J by 0 bases, with 5 bases of the junction left unmatched. The CDR3 is 15 residues long. CDR3 DNA, as far as it was read: TGTGCCAGCAGCCGGGACAGGGACTTGAACACTGAA. This codes for CASSRDRDLNTE. The CDR3 in its entirety is CASSRDRDLNTEAFF.

As concerns this clone: The sequence runs out 3 residues before the end of the CDR3; the remainder is reconstructed from the germline J gene. The chain is built from TRBV14 and TRBJ1-2; a possible D gene is TRBD1 (5 bases). The length of the CDR3 is 15 residues. The germline V gene has CDR1 SGHDN and CDR2 FVKESK. Incomplete CDR3 DNA: TGTGCCAGCAGCCAAGATCTGGGGCGGGGTTTGAAC. It codes for CASSQDLGRGLN. The full CDR3 sequence reads CASSQDLGRGLNYTF.

Worth noting for this clone: The CDR3 goes on 3 residues after the read ends, and that part is filled in from the germline J gene. This chain connects TRBV3-1 (or the pseudogene TRBV3-2) to TRBJ1-6; D perhaps matches TRBD1 (5 bases). Trimming shortened V by 4 bases and J by 4 bases, and 8 bases separated the two germline ends. From germline, CDR1 is LGHDT and CDR2 YNNKEL (reference sequence). The CDR3 contains 14 residues. The sequenced part of the CDR3 DNA is TGTGCCAGCAGCCGGGGCCTTTATAATTCACCC. Encoded protein: CASSRGLYNSP. The whole CDR3 protein reads CASSRGLYNSPLHF.

This clone registers medium-sized (0.01 to 0.1%) by frequency. The read gets to within 3 residues of the CDR3 end, and the germline J gene fills in the rest. The chain uses TRBV7-3 and TRBJ2-5; 8 bases are shared with TRBD2. Germline V gene lookup returns CDR1 SGHTA and CDR2 FQGTGA. This CDR3 comprises 15 residues. The V and J ends lost 1 base and 2 bases, in that order; junction bases with no gene match: 3. The part of the CDR3 DNA that was read is TGTGCCAGCAGCTTAAATAGCGGGGATCAAGAGACC. This translates into CASSLNSGDQET. The entire CDR3 reads CASSLNSGDQETQYF.

Notes on this clone: The read terminates 3 residues ahead of where the CDR3 ends, so the germline J gene completes it. The genes are TRBV4-1 and TRBJ1-3, with TRBD1 as a possible D gene (5 bases). Germline V gives CDR1 MGHRA, CDR2 YSYEKL. This CDR3 is 16 amino acids long. The V and J ends lost 0 bases and 3 bases respectively, with 12 bases between them. CDR3 bases read: TGCGCCAGCAGCCAAGATGTAGAGACAGTTGGAAACACC. Protein: CASSQDVETVGNT. In full, the CDR3 reads CASSQDVETVGNTIYF.

Note on this clone: The observed sequence ends 3 residues before the CDR3 terminus, with the missing tail filled in from the germline J gene. This chain joins TRBV4-1 and TRBJ2-7, with TRBD1 matching 7 bases. V lost 7 bases to trimming and J lost 0 bases; unmatched junction nucleotides: 6. CDR1 is MGHRA and CDR2 is YSYEKL in the germline V gene. The CDR3 has 14 residues. The CDR3 sequence is CASTMTGSSYEQYF. Partial CDR3 DNA: TGCGCCAGCACCATGACAGGGAGCTCCTACGAG.

Points on this clone: The read ends 3 residues before the CDR3 terminus; that terminus is restored from the germline J gene. The chain recombines TRBV5-1 with TRBJ2-3, with a possible D match to TRBD2 (5 bases). CDR3 length: 15 amino acids. Germline-derived CDR1 and CDR2 are SGHRS and YFSETQ. CDR3 sequence: CASSLGQAGNQPQYF. Partial CDR3 DNA: TGCGCCAGCAGCTTGGGGCAGGCGGGCAATCAGCCG.